This TCR beta chain is drawn from a study of cytomegalovirus exposure and HLA in healthy donors (dated by TCRdb to 2016 to 2017). Context from the whole study: According to a later analysis, the 110 or so validation repertoires were produced on the same platform as the roughly 600 repertoires of the first cohort. The study aimed to test whether cataloging public T cell receptors could reveal signatures of past pathogen exposure. A separate validation cohort of approximately 130 different subjects was used in addition to the roughly 700-subject first cohort. High-throughput TCR immunosequencing, statistical association of individual TCRs with disease status, and machine learning were combined to predict cytomegalovirus infection status.

The donors were included in the validation cohort of 130 or so subjects, a group kept apart from the roughly 700-subject first cohort. Measured from the cysteine to the phenylalanine, the CDR3 is 15 residues long. Of the read, only the CDR3 DNA is kept; its 45 bases are in frame from base 1. CDR1 and CDR2 (MNHNS, SASEGT) derive from the germline V gene. The junction shows trimming of 1 base on V and 5 bases on J, and the gene matches do not reach 5 bases of it. Overall study results and their limits: Three of the identified cytomegalovirus-associated TCR beta chains were confirmed in vitro to be specific for cytomegalovirus antigens. While some public TCRs were present in many individuals, most TCR sequences turned up only very rarely across donors. The validation cohort had no HLA typing available for a later analysis, so co-occurrence within that cohort was assessed over all 120 or so repertoires. In both the original and validation cohorts, the classifier was reported to diagnose cytomegalovirus status with high specificity and sensitivity. A total of some 180 TCR beta chains were listed by the study as associated with cytomegalovirus. The authors suggested that the approach could potentially be extended to other disease states and immunological phenotypes. A later analysis found that TCRs clustered in the first cohort also tended to co-occur in the 120 validation repertoires, with approximately 94% of cluster scores above 0.

The library was obtained by the immunoSEQ multiplex PCR assay. The study's own analysis went as follows. A statistical classification framework was built to diagnose cytomegalovirus status from the catalog of TCR beta chain sequences. TCRdb took over this immuneACCESS table, retaining in-frame rearrangements with V and J assigned. Such tables are incomplete; in checked studies, under half of the missing clones stem from an unresolved V gene, and the remainder is unexplained. V and J calls plus clone size are reproduced from that table; the DNA served to infer D and trimming. The sample table holds some 200,000 clones, of which around 86% were seen once. The top ten clones comprise 7.2% of the sample. Points on this clone: Its antigen is not yet known. Base qualities are not at hand, and no much larger clone is one base apart.

This receptor chain uses TRBV6-1 and TRBJ2-1, and 7 junction bases match TRBD2. This clonotype was sampled from a man aged 30 to 39 in good health and CMV-seropositive. Sequenced: PBMCs. The CDR3 protein: CASSEVGRVHNEQFF. The sequenced DNA: TGTGCCAGCAGTGAAGTAGGGAGGGTCCACAATGAGCAGTTCTTC.